This TCR beta chain was sequenced in a study of blood T cells in healthy people across ages. As to this clonotype: The antigen remains unidentified. This could be a read error, since a much larger clone is one nucleotide away.

A second PCR, run for 7 to 11 cycles, used a sample-barcoded 5' primer plus a J-beta primer mix. Researchers report that a template-switch adaptor with 12 random nucleotides tagged each cDNA molecule. Via MiXCR, TCRdb re-called the 5' RACE reads, giving one row per CDR3 protein. This sample yields hundreds of thousands of distinct CDR3 sequences, of which approximately 30% are seen a single time; 15% to 18% belongs to the top ten. The germline gives CDR1 SGHRS, CDR2 YFSETQ. This CDR3 contains 15 residues. Study-level findings and limits: A greater number of naive CD4+ cells and higher diversity distinguished long-lived donors from aged donors.

The chain employs TRBV5-1 and TRBJ1-5; the D is unclear. Specimen: blood. The receptor was isolated from a woman of 80 years or more in good health. The CDR3 is CAGSLEGLSNQPQHF. CDR3 sequence (DNA): TGCGCCGGCAGCTTAGAAGGGTTAAGCAATCAGCCCCAGCATTTT.